This T cell receptor (beta chain) was sequenced during a study of blood T cells in healthy people across ages. Study conclusions and caveats: Using unsorted PBMCs precluded a conclusive naive versus antigen-experienced comparison.

Germline V gives CDR1 SGHVS, CDR2 FNYEAQ. This CDR3 comprises 13 residues. The V and J ends lost 6 bases and 3 bases respectively, with 9 bases between them. Ten or more counts support this clonotype. Its antigen is not known. A J-beta primer mix and a sample-barcoded 5' primer were used in a second PCR of roughly 7 to 12 cycles. Each CDR3 protein is one row after TCRdb ran MiXCR on the 5' RACE reads. The profile shows 900,000 to 950,000 distinct CDR3 sequences, about 28% of them singletons. In addition, the sample was reused for a study of T cells of mothers and their children. Per that study: It was found that thymic selection shapes TCR recombination output similarly in related and unrelated pairs. With unrelated pairs as the comparison, related mother-child pairs had a slightly higher overlap that was not significant.

The chain combines TRBV7-6 with TRBJ1-5; no reliable D call. The TCR was taken from a woman in her 40s in good health. Sample: blood. The CDR3 protein is CASSWGVNQPQHF. In DNA form, the CDR3 reads TGTGCCAGCAGTTGGGGTGTCAATCAGCCCCAGCATTTT. Filled out from reference TRBV7-6 and TRBJ1-5, the complete variable domain reads GAGVSQSPRYKVTKRGQDVALRCDPISGHVSLYWYRQALGQGPEFLTYFNYEAQQDKSGLPNDRFSAERPEGSISTLTIQRTEQRDSAMYRCASSWGVNQPQHFGDGTRLSIL.